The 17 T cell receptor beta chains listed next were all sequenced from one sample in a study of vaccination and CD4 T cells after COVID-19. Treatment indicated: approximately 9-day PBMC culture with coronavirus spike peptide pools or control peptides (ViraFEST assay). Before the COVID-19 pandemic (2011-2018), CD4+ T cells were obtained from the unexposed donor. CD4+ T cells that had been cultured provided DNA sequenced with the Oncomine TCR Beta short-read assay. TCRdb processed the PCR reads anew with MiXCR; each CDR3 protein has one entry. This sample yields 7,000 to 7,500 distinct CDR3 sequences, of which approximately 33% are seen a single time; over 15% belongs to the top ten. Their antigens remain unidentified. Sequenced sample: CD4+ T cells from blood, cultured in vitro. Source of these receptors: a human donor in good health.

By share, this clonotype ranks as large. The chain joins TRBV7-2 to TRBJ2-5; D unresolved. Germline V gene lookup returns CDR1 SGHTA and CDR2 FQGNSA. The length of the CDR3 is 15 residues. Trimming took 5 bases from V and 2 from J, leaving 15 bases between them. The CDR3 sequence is CASSPLGRGQETQYF. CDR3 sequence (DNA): TGTGCCAGCAGCCCATTAGGACGAGGACAAGAGACCCAGTACTTC.

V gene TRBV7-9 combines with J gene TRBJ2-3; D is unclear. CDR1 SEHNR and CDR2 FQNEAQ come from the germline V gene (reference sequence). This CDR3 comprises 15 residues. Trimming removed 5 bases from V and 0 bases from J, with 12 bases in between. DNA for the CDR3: TGTGCCAGCAGCCTTATAGTGGGGAGCACAGATACGCAGTATTTT. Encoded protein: CASSLIVGSTDTQYF.

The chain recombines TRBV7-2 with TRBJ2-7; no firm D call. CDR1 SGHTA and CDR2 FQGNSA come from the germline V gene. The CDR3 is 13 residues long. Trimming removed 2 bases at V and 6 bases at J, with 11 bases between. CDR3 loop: CASSLIHHSEQYF. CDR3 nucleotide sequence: TGTGCCAGCAGCTTAATCCACCACTCCGAGCAGTACTTC.

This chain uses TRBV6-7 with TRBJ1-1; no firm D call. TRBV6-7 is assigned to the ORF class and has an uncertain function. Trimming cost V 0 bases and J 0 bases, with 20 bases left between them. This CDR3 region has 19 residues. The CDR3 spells CASSYSDSSLKGLNTEAFF. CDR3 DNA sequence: TGTGCCAGCAGTTACTCCGATTCGAGCCTTAAGGGTCTGAACACTGAAGCTTTCTTT.

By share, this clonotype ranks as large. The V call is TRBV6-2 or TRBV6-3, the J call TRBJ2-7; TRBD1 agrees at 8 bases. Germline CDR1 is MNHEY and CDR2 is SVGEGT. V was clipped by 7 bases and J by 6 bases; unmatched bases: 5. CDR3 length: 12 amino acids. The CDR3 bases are TGTGCCAGCATTCAGGGGGCAGGCGAGCAGTACTTC. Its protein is CASIQGAGEQYF.

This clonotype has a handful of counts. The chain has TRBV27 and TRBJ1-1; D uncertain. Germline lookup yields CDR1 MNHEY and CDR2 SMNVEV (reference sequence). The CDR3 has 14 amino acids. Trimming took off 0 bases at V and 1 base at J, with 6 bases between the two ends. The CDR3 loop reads CASSLSWRNTEAFF. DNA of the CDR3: TGTGCCAGCAGTTTATCGTGGCGGAACACTGAAGCTTTCTTT.

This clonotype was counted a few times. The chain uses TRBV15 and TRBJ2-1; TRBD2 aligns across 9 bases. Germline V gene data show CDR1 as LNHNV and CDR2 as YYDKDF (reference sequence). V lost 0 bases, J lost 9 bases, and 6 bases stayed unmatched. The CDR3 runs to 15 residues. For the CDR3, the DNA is TGTGCCACCAGCAGAGAACGTCTAGCGGGGAGTGAGCAGTTCTTC. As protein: CATSRERLAGSEQFF.

In DNA form, the CDR3 reads TGTGCCATCAGTGAGTCGACCTTTATGAACACTGAAGCTTTCTTT. It yields the protein CAISESTFMNTEAFF. The chain links TRBV10-3 to TRBJ1-1; D is unclear. The CDR3 consists of 15 residues. Germline V gene data show CDR1 as ENHRY and CDR2 as SYGVKD. Trimming removed 0 bases at V and 0 bases at J, with 8 bases between.

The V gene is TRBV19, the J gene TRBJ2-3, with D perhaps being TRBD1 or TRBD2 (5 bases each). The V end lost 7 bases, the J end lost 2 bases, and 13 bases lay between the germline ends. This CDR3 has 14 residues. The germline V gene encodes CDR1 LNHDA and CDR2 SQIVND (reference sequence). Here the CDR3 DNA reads TGTGCCAGTACCCTAGGGACGACCACAGATACGCAGTATTTT. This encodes CASTLGTTTDTQYF.

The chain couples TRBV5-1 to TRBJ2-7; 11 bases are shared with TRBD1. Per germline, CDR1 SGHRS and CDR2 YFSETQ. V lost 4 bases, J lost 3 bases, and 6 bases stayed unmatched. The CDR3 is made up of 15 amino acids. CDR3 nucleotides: TGCGCCAGCAGCCCCGCGGGACAGGGGGTCTACGAGCAGTACTTC. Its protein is CASSPAGQGVYEQYF.

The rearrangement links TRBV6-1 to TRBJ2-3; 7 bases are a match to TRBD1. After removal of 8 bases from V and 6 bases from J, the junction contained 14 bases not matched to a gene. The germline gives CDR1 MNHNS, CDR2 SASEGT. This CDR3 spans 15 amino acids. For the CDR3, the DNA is TGTGCCAGCGCCGAAGGGGGCGCTGGTCGGGATACGCAGTATTTT. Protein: CASAEGGAGRDTQYF.

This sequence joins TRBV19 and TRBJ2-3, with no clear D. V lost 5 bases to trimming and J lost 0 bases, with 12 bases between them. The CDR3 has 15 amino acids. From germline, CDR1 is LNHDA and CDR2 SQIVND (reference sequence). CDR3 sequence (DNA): TGTGCCAGTAGTTCCGGCCTGAGGAGCACAGATACGCAGTATTTT. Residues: CASSSGLRSTDTQYF. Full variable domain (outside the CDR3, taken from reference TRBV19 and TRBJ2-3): DGGITQSPKYLFRKEGQNVTLSCEQNLNHDAMYWYRQDPGQGLRLIYYSQIVNDFQKGDIAEGYSVSREKKESFPLTVTSAQKNPTAFYLCASSSGLRSTDTQYFGPGTRLTVL.

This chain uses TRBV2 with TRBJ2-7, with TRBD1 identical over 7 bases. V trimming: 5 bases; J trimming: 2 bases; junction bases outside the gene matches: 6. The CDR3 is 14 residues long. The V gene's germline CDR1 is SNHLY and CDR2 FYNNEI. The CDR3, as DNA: TGTGCCAGCAGTATAACAGGGGCCGCCTACGAGCAGTACTTC. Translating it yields CASSITGAAYEQYF.

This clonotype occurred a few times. CDR3: CASSQQFASTDTQYF. The CDR3 DNA reads as TGTGCCAGCAGTCAACAGTTCGCCAGCACAGATACGCAGTATTTT. The chain employs TRBV27 and TRBJ2-3; no firm D call. This CDR3 is 15 amino acids long. The germline V gene encodes CDR1 MNHEY and CDR2 SMNVEV (reference sequence). Trimming pared 5 bases from V and 0 bases from J, leaving 12 bases between.

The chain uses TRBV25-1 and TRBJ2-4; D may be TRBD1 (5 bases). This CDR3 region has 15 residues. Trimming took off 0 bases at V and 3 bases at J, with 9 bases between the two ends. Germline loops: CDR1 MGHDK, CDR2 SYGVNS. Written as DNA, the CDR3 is TGTGCCAGCAGTGAATATGGGGCCGGCAAAAACATTCAGTACTTC. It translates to CASSEYGAGKNIQYF.

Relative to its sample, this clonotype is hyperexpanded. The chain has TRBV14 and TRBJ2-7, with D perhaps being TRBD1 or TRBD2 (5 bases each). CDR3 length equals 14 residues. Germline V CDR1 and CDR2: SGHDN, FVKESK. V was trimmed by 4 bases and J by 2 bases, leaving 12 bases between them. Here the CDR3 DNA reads TGTGCCAGCAGCCGCCATGGGGGAACCTACGAGCAGTACTTC. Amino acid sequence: CASSRHGGTYEQYF. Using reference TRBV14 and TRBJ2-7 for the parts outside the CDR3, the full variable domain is EAGVTQFPSHSVIEKGQTVTLRCDPISGHDNLYWYRRVMGKEIKFLLHFVKESKQDESGMPNNRFLAERTGGTYSTLKVQPAELEDSGVYFCASSRHGGTYEQYFGPGTRLTVT.

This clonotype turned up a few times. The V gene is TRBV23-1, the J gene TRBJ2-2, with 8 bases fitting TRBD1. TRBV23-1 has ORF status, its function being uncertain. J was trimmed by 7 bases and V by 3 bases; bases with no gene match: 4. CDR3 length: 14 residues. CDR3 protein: CASSHRTGRGELFF. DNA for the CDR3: TGCGCCAGCAGTCACCGGACAGGGCGCGGGGAGCTGTTTTTT.